The rows below give T cell receptor beta chains drawn from one sample of a study of shared T cell receptors in the human thymus. Some clones are missing from TCRdb's copy, which holds only in-frame ones; the method was immunoSEQ multiplex PCR. The sample shows roughly 410,000 clones, approximately 95% of them seen only once. Sequenced sample: thymocytes. The receptors shown here come from a human donor. CDR3s include the opening cysteine and the closing phenylalanine or tryptophan. The order of the fields is D gene, clone size, V gene, J gene, CDR3 DNA, CDR3 protein. A D gene is named only where the DNA matches it firmly. Not all rows give a size; the values are once, few, many and, for expanded clones, a class.

>NA|once|TRBV14|TRBJ2-1
TGTGCCAGCAGCCAAGATGAAACAGACCCGCCCGGGCAGTTCTTC
CASSQDETDPPGQFF
>TRBD1|once|TRBV30|TRBJ2-3
TGTGCCTGGAGGAGGGGCGACAGGGTAGCAGATACGCAGTATTTT
CAWRRGDRVADTQYF
>NA|NA|TRBV19|TRBJ2-4
TGTGCCAGTAGTCGGGTAGCCAAAAACATTCAGTACTTC
CASSRVAKNIQYF
>TRBD1|few|TRBV9|TRBJ1-2
TGTGCCAGCAGCGAGGGGACAGGGAGCAACTATGGCTACACCTTC
CASSEGTGSNYGYTF
>NA|NA|TRBV11-2|TRBJ1-5
TGTGCCAGCAGCTTGCGGCAGCCCCAGCATTTT
CASSLRQPQHF
>NA|NA|TRBV10-3|TRBJ2-7
TGTGCCATCAGTGGACCGGACGGTCCTGGGTGGCCCTACGAGCAGTACTTC
CAISGPDGPGWPYEQYF
>NA|NA|TRBV10-3|TRBJ2-3
TGTGCCATCAGTGAGTCGGCGGCCCGAGGTTCTTTT
CAISESAARGSF
>TRBD1|NA|TRBV28|TRBJ1-2
TGTGCCAGCAGGGGACAGGGGGATTTTGATGGCTACACCTTC
CASRGQGDFDGYTF
>TRBD2|NA|TRBV11-2|TRBJ2-4
TGTGCCAGCAGCTTAGAAACTAGCGGGCTCAAAAACATTCAGTACTTC
CASSLETSGLKNIQYF
>NA|NA|TRBV28|TRBJ2-3
TGTGCCAGCAGTTTAAGAGGGATCAGCACAGATACGCAGTATTTT
CASSLRGISTDTQYF
>TRBD1|NA|TRBV28|TRBJ2-7
TGTGCCAGCACCACACCGCGGACAGGCTACGAGCAGTACTTC
CASTTPRTGYEQYF
>TRBD2|NA|TRBV2|TRBJ2-1
TGTGCCAGCAACCAGGCGCTAGCGGGTTACAATGAGCAGTTCTTC
CASNQALAGYNEQFF
>NA|NA|TRBV13|TRBJ1-3
TGTGCCAGCAGCACTTCGGGCAGGATTATAGCTGGAAACACCATATATTTT
CASSTSGRIIAGNTIYF
>NA|NA|TRBV30|TRBJ2-5
TGTGCCTGGAGTGTTAGTCTAACCCAAGAGACCCAGTACTTC
CAWSVSLTQETQYF
>NA|NA|TRBV4-1|TRBJ1-4
TGCGCCAGCAGCCAAGGTACAACACCAACTAATGAAAAACTGTTTTTT
CASSQGTTPTNEKLFF
>NA|NA|TRBV6-5|TRBJ2-1
TGTGCCAGCTTCGGTGGTGGAGAGCAGTTCTTC
CASFGGGEQFF
>TRBD2|NA|TRBV7-2|TRBJ2-1
TGTGCCAGCCCTCCGGGACTAGCGGGCCTGAGCTCCTACAATGAGCAGTTCTTC
CASPPGLAGLSSYNEQFF
>NA|NA|TRBV18|TRBJ2-1
TGTGCCAGCTCACCACCCACAGGAGGTAGCAATGAGCAGTTCTTC
CASSPPTGGSNEQFF
>TRBD2|once|TRBV5-1|TRBJ2-3
TGCGCCAGCGGGGCTAGCGGTAGCACAGATACGCAGTATTTT
CASGASGSTDTQYF
>TRBD2|NA|TRBV7-6|TRBJ2-5
TGTGCCAGCAGCGCGAGTCCGGGACTAGCGTGTACAGAGACCCAGTACTTC
CASSASPGLACTETQYF
>NA|once|TRBV28|TRBJ2-7
TGTGCCAGCAGCAAAACGGGGTTGAGCTCCTACGAGCAGTACTTC
CASSKTGLSSYEQYF
>NA|once|TRBV7-7|TRBJ2-7
TGTGCTAGCAACCTTCCAGCTACCTACGAGCAGTACTTC
CASNLPATYEQYF
>NA|NA|TRBV11-3|TRBJ1-4
TGTGCCAGCAGCTTAGAAGTGGGGTTTAATGAAAAACTGTTTTTT
CASSLEVGFNEKLFF
>NA|NA|TRBV2|TRBJ2-7
TGTGCCAGCAGTCCTTACGAGCAGTACTTC
CASSPYEQYF
>TRBD2|once|TRBV11-2|TRBJ2-3
TGTGCCAGCAGCTCAGCGACGGGGGGGCGCACAGATACGCAGTATTTT
CASSSATGGRTDTQYF
>NA|NA|TRBV28|TRBJ1-2
TGTGCCAGCAGTTCCTCGACAGTCTCCTATGGCTACACCTTC
CASSSSTVSYGYTF